This T cell receptor beta chain came from a study of shared clonotypes between healthy human individuals. V shed 3 bases, J shed 5 bases, and the junction held 6 bases outside the gene matches. Per the germline V gene, CDR1 is GTSNPN and CDR2 is SVGIG (reference sequence). The CDR3 length is 14 residues. Points on this clone: Antigen unknown.

Assay used: immunoSEQ multiplex PCR; TCRdb lists only in-frame clones, some missing. The table shows about 2.4 million clones, with 93% occurring only once. Study conclusions and caveats: The study found 4.5% to 5% of naive CD4 clonotypes shared across a handful of donors. Non-shared clonotypes showed lower generation probabilities than clonotypes common to all four donors.

Source material: naive CD4+ T cells from PBMCs. The subset here: CD45RA+ positively selected. V and J are TRBV30 and TRBJ2-2; 7 bases line up with TRBD2. The clonotype comes from a young man in good health. Some clones in this sample may be carry-over from other donors' samples. CDR3 sequence: CAWRVREGTGELFF. Here the CDR3 DNA reads TGTGCCTGGAGAGTCAGGGAGGGGACCGGGGAGCTGTTTTTT.